This T cell receptor beta chain was recorded in a study of blood T cell repertoires in COVID-19. At the level of the study: T cells, B-cell-depleted T cells, or PBMCs supplied cDNA or gDNA.

Sequencing was performed with immunoSEQ multiplex PCR; in TCRdb, only in-frame clones are kept and a portion is missing. The table shows some 240,000 clones, with around 90% occurring only once. The sequencing sample was made of peripheral blood. The receptor was derived from a man aged 55 to 70 who had recovered from COVID-19.

The CDR3: CASSSSRGASTDTQYF. The CDR3 region has the DNA TGTGCCAGCTCATCCTCGCGGGGGGCCTCCACAGATACGCAGTATTTT. The gene calls are TRBV18 and TRBJ2-3, with 8 bases lining up with TRBD2. V trimming: 5 bases; J trimming: 2 bases; junction bases outside the gene matches: 9. Germline CDR1 and CDR2: KGHSH and LQKENI. The CDR3 extends over 16 amino acids.